The 31 T cell receptor beta chains below were found in one sample sequenced in a study of T-cell memory formation after mild COVID-19 (dated by TCRdb to the early 2020s). Libraries were prepared through 5' RACE. The instrument was an Illumina NovaSeq 6000. The public reads were reanalyzed by TCRdb: fastp trimming at Q25, MiXCR alignment, in-frame beta chains only. Each CDR3 protein gets just one entry, which takes the most common genes and DNA from the rows behind it. In all, the sample holds approximately 46,000 distinct CDR3 sequences, and roughly an eighth of those were seen once. The ten largest clones represent over 20% of the sample. The sample was PBMCs or a T cell subset sorted from them (not recorded which). The receptors were gathered from a man between 18 and 29 years old who had mild COVID-19 (a few samples of this study predate the infection). The sample titles of this study are shuffled in the database, so cell type and time point are left out; the donor was told from shared clones.

This clonotype came up many times. The gene calls are TRBV7-2 and TRBJ2-5; perhaps TRBD2 as D (6 bases). Trimming took off 0 bases at V and 9 bases at J, with 14 bases between the two ends. CDR1 is SGHTA, CDR2 FQGNSA, per germline. The CDR3 has 14 amino acids. The CDR3 sequence is CASSLAGLLGSQYF. The CDR3, as DNA: TGTGCCAGCAGCTTAGCGGGACTGCTCGGTTCCCAGTACTTC.

This clonotype was counted between two and nine times. This chain links TRBV7-9 with TRBJ1-2; 7 bases fit TRBD1. The V segment lost 3 bases and the J segment 3 bases; nucleotides outside the gene matches: 7. This CDR3 is built from 15 residues. Per germline, CDR1 SEHNR and CDR2 FQNEAQ (reference sequence). The CDR3: CASSLWNRGDYGYTF. DNA for the CDR3: TGTGCCAGCAGCTTGTGGAACAGGGGTGACTATGGCTACACCTTC.

This clonotype has just a few counts. This rearrangement joins TRBV27 to TRBJ2-1; the match to TRBD1 covers 7 bases. Germline CDR1 reads MNHEY; CDR2 reads SMNVEV (reference sequence). The CDR3 is 16 residues long. V shed 1 base and J 8 bases; nucleotides not matched to a gene: 11. DNA of the CDR3: TGTGCCAGCAGTTTATTAAGCGTGGGTGGACAGGATGAGCAGTTCTTC. It yields the protein CASSLLSVGGQDEQFF.

This clonotype was recorded at least ten times. The V call is TRBV20-1, the J call TRBJ2-2; D not resolved. CDR1 is DFQATT and CDR2 is SNEGSKA in the germline V gene (reference sequence). The V end lost 2 bases, the J end lost 4 bases, and 14 bases lay between the germline ends. CDR3 length equals 15 residues. CDR3 nucleotide sequence: TGCAGTGCTAGACACCCTACGACACTCACCGGGGAGCTGTTTTTT. This codes for CSARHPTTLTGELFF.

The chain joins TRBV7-2 to TRBJ1-6, with TRBD1 matching 7 bases. Germline lookup yields CDR1 SGHTA and CDR2 FQGNSA. CDR3 size: 16 residues. Trimming cost V 7 bases and J 9 bases; bases outside gene matches: 15. The CDR3 DNA reads as TGTGCCAGCAAGACGAGCTGGGGACAGCTGGGTTCACCCCTCCACTTT. Translation gives CASKTSWGQLGSPLHF.

This clonotype came up a few times. This chain joins TRBV7-9 and TRBJ2-2, with 7 bases that match TRBD1. Germline values: CDR1 SEHNR, CDR2 FQNEAQ (reference sequence). J was trimmed by 6 bases and V by 5 bases; bases with no gene match: 9. CDR3 length: 15 amino acids. CDR3 amino acids: CASSQTGNRAGELFF. In DNA, the CDR3 is TGTGCCAGCAGCCAGACAGGGAACCGTGCCGGGGAGCTGTTTTTT.

J is TRBJ2-2 and V is TRBV6-2 or TRBV6-3; D is unresolved. Germline V gene lookup returns CDR1 MNHEY and CDR2 SVGEGT. This CDR3 comprises 18 residues. Trimming shortened V by 2 bases and J by 4 bases, and 20 bases separated the two germline ends. The CDR3 DNA reads TGTGCCAGCAGTTACCCCCCCCCCGGGCGACGGAGCACCGGGGAGCTGTTTTTT. Protein product: CASSYPPPGRRSTGELFF.

The rearrangement links TRBV24-1 to TRBJ2-1, with TRBD1 as a possible D gene (6 bases). Germline values: CDR1 KGHDR, CDR2 SFDVKD. V lost 4 bases to trimming and J lost 15 bases, with 15 bases between them. CDR3 length: 12 residues. The CDR3 sequence: CATSEFTGSWFF. CDR3 in DNA: TGTGCCACCAGTGAATTTACAGGGTCTTGGTTCTTC.

This chain joins TRBV5-1 and TRBJ2-3, with D perhaps matching TRBD1 (6 bases). Trimming took off 7 bases at V and 5 bases at J, with 20 bases between the two ends. The CDR3 runs 15 residues. Germline loops: CDR1 SGHRS, CDR2 YFSETQ. The CDR3 nucleotides are TGCGCCAGCGCGCGTGGGGGCGCAGGTAGAGATACGCAGTATTTT. This encodes CASARGGAGRDTQYF.

This clonotype was counted between two and nine times. The V gene is TRBV5-1, the J gene TRBJ2-1; 7 bases map to TRBD1. V shed 0 bases and J 3 bases; nucleotides not matched to a gene: 3. The CDR3 sequence is 15 residues long. Germline V gene data show CDR1 as SGHRS and CDR2 as YFSETQ. CDR3 DNA: TGCGCCAGCAGCTTGGGCCGACAGGGCTACAATGAGCAGTTCTTC. This translates into CASSLGRQGYNEQFF.

This clonotype showed up just a few times. V and J are TRBV15 and TRBJ1-4; D remains unclear. Per germline, CDR1 LNHNV and CDR2 YYDKDF (reference sequence). CDR3 length: 15 residues. The V end was cut by 1 base, the J end by 7 bases, with 13 bases between. CDR3 nucleotides: TGTGCCACCAGCAGAGTCCCTGGGATCAGTGAAAAACTGTTTTTT. This codes for CATSRVPGISEKLFF.

At least ten counts were recorded for this clonotype. The chain couples TRBV20-1 to TRBJ2-4; unclear D gene. This CDR3 is built from 14 residues. Germline lookup yields CDR1 DFQATT and CDR2 SNEGSKA (reference sequence). Trimming removed 8 bases from V and 0 bases from J, with 14 bases in between. The CDR3 region is CSTPPGIAKNIQYF. CDR3 coding DNA: TGCAGTACCCCTCCAGGCATAGCCAAAAACATTCAGTACTTC.

This clonotype was seen repeatedly, ten times or more. The chain uses TRBV6-5 and TRBJ2-7; 9 bases are a match to TRBD1. With 0 bases clipped from V and 3 bases from J, the junction kept 3 bases outside the gene matches. CDR1 is MNHEY, CDR2 SVGAGI, per germline. The CDR3 sequence is 15 residues long. CDR3 amino acids: CASSYSLDRGYEQYF. The DNA of the CDR3 is TGTGCCAGCAGTTACTCGCTGGACAGGGGCTACGAGCAGTACTTC.

The genes are TRBV7-2 and TRBJ1-1; D not certain. Between the trimmed V and J ends, which lost 2 bases and 8 bases, there was a span of 6 bases. The germline V gene encodes CDR1 SGHTA and CDR2 FQGNSA. This CDR3 is built from 11 residues. The CDR3 here is CASSLYEEAFF. The CDR3 coding sequence is TGTGCCAGCAGCTTATATGAGGAAGCTTTCTTT.

The genes are TRBV6-5 and TRBJ2-7; D possibly corresponds to TRBD1 (5 bases). The CDR3 totals 13 residues. Looked up from germline, CDR1 is MNHEY and CDR2 is SVGAGI. V lost 5 bases and J 9 bases, leaving 17 bases between the germline ends. CDR3 in amino acids: CASSPSDRLMQYV. As DNA, the CDR3 is TGTGCCAGCAGTCCGTCAGACAGACTGATGCAGTACGTC.

This clonotype was detected only once. A single base separates this from a much larger clone, so it may be a read error. The CDR3 region is CASSPDWSGTQYF. Written as DNA, the CDR3 is TGTGCTAGCAGCCCCGATTGGAGTGGTACGCAGTATTTT. The chain is built from TRBV7-7 and TRBJ2-3; unclear D gene. CDR3 length equals 13 residues. Germline-derived CDR1 and CDR2 are SSHAT and FNYEAQ (reference sequence).

This chain links TRBV20-1 with TRBJ1-2; D may be TRBD1 (6 bases). The CDR3 loop spans 16 amino acids. Germline assignment: CDR1 DFQATT and CDR2 SNEGSKA (reference sequence). The ends were cut back, 3 bases at V and 1 base at J, with 18 bases in the middle. This CDR3 reads CSASALRDTFNYGYTF. The CDR3 coding sequence is TGCAGTGCTAGCGCGCTCCGGGACACATTTAACTATGGCTACACCTTC.

The genes are TRBV9 and TRBJ2-5, with no clear D. Germline V gene data show CDR1 as SGDLS and CDR2 as YYNGEE. This CDR3 has 15 residues. V was trimmed by 0 bases and J by 5 bases, leaving 14 bases between them. The CDR3 nucleotides read TGTGCCAGCAGCGTAGGAATCCGTACGGGTGAGACCCAGTACTTC. Protein sequence: CASSVGIRTGETQYF.

This clonotype was counted between two and nine times. The CDR3: CASSPEGTGKSPQHF. DNA for the CDR3: TGTGCCAGCAGCCCAGAGGGGACAGGGAAATCACCCCAGCATTTT. The genes are TRBV7-2 and TRBJ1-5, with TRBD1 matching over 9 bases. Germline CDR1 and CDR2: SGHTA and FQGNSA. Trimming at V came to 5 bases and at J to 10 bases, leaving 12 bases not matched to a gene. This CDR3 has 15 residues. The entire variable domain, with the rest obtained from reference TRBV7-2 and TRBJ1-5, is as follows: GAGVSQSPSNKVTEKGKDVELRCDPISGHTALYWYRQSLGQGLEFLIYFQGNSAPDKSGLPSDRFSAERTGGSVSTLTIQRTQQEDSAVYLCASSPEGTGKSPQHFGDGTRLSIL.

The V call is TRBV2, the J call TRBJ2-7, with 7 bases lining up with TRBD1. V dropped 4 bases and J dropped 6; count of bases not matched to a gene: 6. The CDR3 extends over 13 amino acids. Germline-derived CDR1 and CDR2 are SNHLY and FYNNEI. CDR3 DNA sequence: TGTGCCAGCAGTGGGGACAGTTACGTCGAGCAGTACTTC. Its protein product is CASSGDSYVEQYF.

For the CDR3, the DNA is TGTGCCAGCAGGTCCAACAGGGGTCGGAGCTCCTACGAGCAGTACGTC. Translating gives CASRSNRGRSSYEQYV. The V gene is TRBV28, the J gene TRBJ2-7; the match to TRBD1 covers 7 bases. The length of the CDR3 is 16 residues. Germline CDR1 and CDR2: MDHEN and SYDVKM. Trimming at V came to 6 bases and at J to 0 bases, leaving 11 bases not matched to a gene.

This clonotype has at least ten counts. This chain uses TRBV7-2 with TRBJ1-6; D is uncertain. This CDR3 is 15 amino acids long. Germline V lookup: CDR1 SGHTA, CDR2 FQGNSA. V was shortened by 1 base and J by 11 bases, with 15 bases between the two germline ends. The DNA of the CDR3 is TGTGCCAGCAGCTTAGAAGGGCAAGGGAGGGCACCCCTCCACTTT. Translating it yields CASSLEGQGRAPLHF. Complete variable domain (other parts from reference TRBV7-2 and TRBJ1-6): GAGVSQSPSNKVTEKGKDVELRCDPISGHTALYWYRQSLGQGLEFLIYFQGNSAPDKSGLPSDRFSAERTGGSVSTLTIQRTQQEDSAVYLCASSLEGQGRAPLHFGNGTRLTVT.

This clonotype was counted a few times. The chain employs TRBV7-8 and TRBJ2-1, with 8 positions matching TRBD2. Germline V lookup: CDR1 SGHVS, CDR2 FQNEAQ. With 1 base clipped from V and 4 bases from J, the junction kept 6 bases outside the gene matches. This CDR3 region has 16 residues. The CDR3 is CASSLDVSGVYNEQFF. In nucleotides, the CDR3 is TGTGCCAGCAGCTTAGACGTTAGCGGGGTATACAATGAGCAGTTCTTC.

This clonotype was recorded a few times. The chain recombines TRBV12-3 or TRBV12-4 with TRBJ2-2; D gene ambiguous. The CDR3 covers 13 residues. Trimming stripped 5 bases from V and 5 bases from J, with 9 bases between. Here the CDR3 reads CASSPGPTGELFF. The CDR3 DNA is TGTGCCAGCAGTCCCGGTCCGACCGGGGAGCTGTTTTTT.

This clonotype appeared many times. The chain couples TRBV27 to TRBJ2-3; 9 bases are shared with TRBD1. CDR1 is MNHEY and CDR2 is SMNVEV in the germline V gene (reference sequence). V trimming: 6 bases; J trimming: 2 bases; junction bases outside the gene matches: 0. The CDR3 has 13 amino acids. CDR3 protein: CASRQGATDTQYF. CDR3 nucleotide sequence: TGTGCCAGCAGACAGGGGGCCACAGATACGCAGTATTTT.

V usage is TRBV6-1 and J usage is TRBJ1-1; a weak D match, TRBD1 (6 bases). This CDR3 comprises 13 residues. Germline V CDR1 and CDR2: MNHNS, SASEGT. The germline V and J ends were trimmed by 7 bases and 8 bases, with 17 bases remaining between them. CDR3 sequence: CASKRTAIEEAFF. CDR3 nucleotide sequence: TGTGCCAGCAAGCGGACAGCTATAGAAGAAGCTTTCTTT.

Concerning this clonotype: An end of the junction differs from the germline gene, which may be a read error. The chain couples TRBV12-3 or TRBV12-4 to TRBJ2-1; 12 bases map to TRBD1. The CDR3 has 14 residues. The CDR3 bases are TGTGCCAGCAGTTTTGGGACAGGGGGCAATGATCAGTTCTTC. Translation: CASSFGTGGNDQFF.

V and J are TRBV20-1 and TRBJ2-5; 8 nucleotides align to TRBD2. CDR1 is DFQATT and CDR2 is SNEGSKA in the germline V gene (reference sequence). With V trimmed by 2 bases and J by 5 bases, 7 bases remained unmatched. This CDR3 spans 14 amino acids. The CDR3 sequence: CSARSRAGAETQYF. The CDR3 coding sequence is TGCAGTGCTAGATCTAGAGCGGGGGCGGAGACCCAGTACTTC.

This clonotype was picked up one time. The rearrangement links TRBV5-1 to TRBJ1-1; 7 bases are shared with TRBD1. CDR3 length: 14 amino acids. Trimming at V came to 4 bases and at J to 3 bases, leaving 6 bases not matched to a gene. The germline V gene has CDR1 SGHRS and CDR2 YFSETQ. CDR3 in DNA: TGCGCCAGCAGCAAATACGGGACAGACACTGAAGCTTTCTTT. This encodes CASSKYGTDTEAFF. Looking up the rest from reference TRBV5-1 and TRBJ1-1 gives the full variable domain: KAGVTQTPRYLIKTRGQQVTLSCSPISGHRSVSWYQQTPGQGLQFLFEYFSETQRNKGNFPGRFSGRQFSNSRSEMNVSTLELGDSALYLCASSKYGTDTEAFFGQGTRLTVV.

The chain links TRBV20-1 to TRBJ1-5, with a weak D call TRBD1 (6 bases). The V gene lost 3 bases and the J gene lost 5 bases, with 14 bases spanning the gap. The CDR3 extends over 14 amino acids. Germline lookup yields CDR1 DFQATT and CDR2 SNEGSKA (reference sequence). The CDR3 is CSASAGDRYQPQHF. The CDR3 nucleotides are TGCAGTGCTAGTGCAGGGGATAGGTATCAGCCCCAGCATTTT.

This clonotype was detected a few times. The CDR3 protein is CASSPPRSVGGGAGELFF. The CDR3 DNA reads as TGCGCCAGCAGCCCCCCCCGGTCGGTGGGCGGGGGGGCCGGGGAGCTGTTTTTT. The genes are TRBV4-1 and TRBJ2-2; 9 bases align to TRBD2. This CDR3 region has 18 residues. Germline V lookup: CDR1 MGHRA, CDR2 YSYEKL. The trim removed 4 bases at V and 6 bases at J, leaving 15 bases unmatched.